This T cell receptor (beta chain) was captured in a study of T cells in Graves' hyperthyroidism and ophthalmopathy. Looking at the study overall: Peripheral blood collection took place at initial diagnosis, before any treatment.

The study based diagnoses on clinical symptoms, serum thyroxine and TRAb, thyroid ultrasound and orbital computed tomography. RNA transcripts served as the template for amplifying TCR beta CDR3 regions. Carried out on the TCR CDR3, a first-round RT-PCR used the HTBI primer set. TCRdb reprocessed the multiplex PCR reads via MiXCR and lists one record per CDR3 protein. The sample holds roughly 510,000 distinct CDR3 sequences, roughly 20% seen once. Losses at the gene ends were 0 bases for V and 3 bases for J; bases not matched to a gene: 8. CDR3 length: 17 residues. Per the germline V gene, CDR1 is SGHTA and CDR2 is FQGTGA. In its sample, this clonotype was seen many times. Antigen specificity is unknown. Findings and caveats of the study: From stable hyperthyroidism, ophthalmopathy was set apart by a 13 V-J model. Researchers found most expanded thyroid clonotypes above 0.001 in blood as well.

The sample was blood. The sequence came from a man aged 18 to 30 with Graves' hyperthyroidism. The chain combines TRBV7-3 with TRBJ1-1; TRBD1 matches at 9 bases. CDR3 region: CASSLTGSGQGHTEAFF. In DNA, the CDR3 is TGTGCCAGCAGCTTAACGGGGTCGGGACAGGGACACACTGAAGCTTTCTTT.